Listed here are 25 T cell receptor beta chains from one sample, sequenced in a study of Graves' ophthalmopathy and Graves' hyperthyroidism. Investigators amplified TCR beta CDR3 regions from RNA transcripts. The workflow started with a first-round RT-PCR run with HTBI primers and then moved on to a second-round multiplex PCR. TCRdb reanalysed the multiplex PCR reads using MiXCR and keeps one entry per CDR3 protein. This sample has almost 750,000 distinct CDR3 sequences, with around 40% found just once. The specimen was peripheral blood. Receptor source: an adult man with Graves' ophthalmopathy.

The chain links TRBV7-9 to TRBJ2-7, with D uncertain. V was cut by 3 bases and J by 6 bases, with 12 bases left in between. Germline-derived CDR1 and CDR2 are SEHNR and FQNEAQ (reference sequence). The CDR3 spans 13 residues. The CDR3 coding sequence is TGTGCCAGCAGCTTTAGTTGGGTCGGCGAGCAGTACTTC. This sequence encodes CASSFSWVGEQYF.

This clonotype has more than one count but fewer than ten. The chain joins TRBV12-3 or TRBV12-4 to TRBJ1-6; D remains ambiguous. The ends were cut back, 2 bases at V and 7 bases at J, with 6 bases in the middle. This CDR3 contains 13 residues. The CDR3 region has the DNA TGTGCCAGCAGTTTATTGGAGAATTCACCCCTCCACTTT. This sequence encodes CASSLLENSPLHF.

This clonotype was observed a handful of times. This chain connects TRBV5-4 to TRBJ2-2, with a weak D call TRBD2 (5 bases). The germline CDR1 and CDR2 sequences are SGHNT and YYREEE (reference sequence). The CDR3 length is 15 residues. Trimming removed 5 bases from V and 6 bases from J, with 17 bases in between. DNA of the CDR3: TGTGCCAGCAGAACCGACTCCCCCGGGGCCGGGGAGCTGTTTTTT. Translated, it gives CASRTDSPGAGELFF. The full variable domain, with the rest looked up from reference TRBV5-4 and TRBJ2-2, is ETGVTQSPTHLIKTRGQQVTLRCSSQSGHNTVSWYQQALGQGPQFIFQYYREEENGRGNFPPRFSGLQFPNYSSELNVNALELDDSALYLCASRTDSPGAGELFFGEGSRLTVL.

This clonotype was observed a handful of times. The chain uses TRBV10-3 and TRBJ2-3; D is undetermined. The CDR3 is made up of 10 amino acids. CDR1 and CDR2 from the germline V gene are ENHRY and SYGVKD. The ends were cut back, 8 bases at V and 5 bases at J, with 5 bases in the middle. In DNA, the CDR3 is TGTGCCATCGGGCTAGATACGCAGTATTTT. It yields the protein CAIGLDTQYF.

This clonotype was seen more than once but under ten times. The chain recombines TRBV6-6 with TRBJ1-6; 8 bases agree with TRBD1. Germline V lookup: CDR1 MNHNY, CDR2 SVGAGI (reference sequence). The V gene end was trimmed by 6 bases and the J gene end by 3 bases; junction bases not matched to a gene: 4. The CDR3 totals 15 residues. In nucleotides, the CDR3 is TGTGCCAGCAGAACCGGGACAGGCTATAATTCACCCCTCCACTTT. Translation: CASRTGTGYNSPLHF.

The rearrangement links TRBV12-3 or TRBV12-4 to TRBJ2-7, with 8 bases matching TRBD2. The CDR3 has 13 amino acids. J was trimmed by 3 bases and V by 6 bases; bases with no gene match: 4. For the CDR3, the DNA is TGTGCCAGCAGGAGACTAGCGAGCTACGAGCAGTACTTC. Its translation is CASRRLASYEQYF.

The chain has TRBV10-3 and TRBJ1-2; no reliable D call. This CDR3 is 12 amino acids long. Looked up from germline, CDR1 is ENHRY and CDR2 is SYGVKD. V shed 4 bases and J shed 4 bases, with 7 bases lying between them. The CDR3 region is CAISARGYGYTF. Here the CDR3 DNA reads TGTGCCATCAGTGCTCGGGGCTATGGCTACACCTTC.

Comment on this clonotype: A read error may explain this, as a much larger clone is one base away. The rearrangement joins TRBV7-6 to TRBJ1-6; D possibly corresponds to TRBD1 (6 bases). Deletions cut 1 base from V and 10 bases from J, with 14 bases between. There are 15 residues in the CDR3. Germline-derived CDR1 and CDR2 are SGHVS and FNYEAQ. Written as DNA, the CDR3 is TGTGCCAGCAGCTTAGACCGTACAGGGAGGTCACCCCTCCACTTT. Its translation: CASSLDRTGRSPLHF.

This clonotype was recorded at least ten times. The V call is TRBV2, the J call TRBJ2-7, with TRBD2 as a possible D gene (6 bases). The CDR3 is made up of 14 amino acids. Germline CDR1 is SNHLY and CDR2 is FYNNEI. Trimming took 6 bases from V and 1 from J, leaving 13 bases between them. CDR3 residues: CASSPDRGSYEQYF. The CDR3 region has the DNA TGTGCCAGCAGCCCGGACCGGGGGTCCTACGAGCAGTACTTC.

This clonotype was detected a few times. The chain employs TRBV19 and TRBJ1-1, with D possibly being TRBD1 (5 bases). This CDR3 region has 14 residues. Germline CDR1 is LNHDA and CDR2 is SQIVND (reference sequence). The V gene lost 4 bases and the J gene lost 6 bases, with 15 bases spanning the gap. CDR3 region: CASSKDRGEAEAFF. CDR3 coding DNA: TGTGCCAGTAGTAAAGACAGAGGGGAAGCTGAAGCTTTCTTT.

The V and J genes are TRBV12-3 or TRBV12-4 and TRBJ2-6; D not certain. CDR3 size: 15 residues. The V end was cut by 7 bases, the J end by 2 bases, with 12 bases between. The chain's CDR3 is CASKLRETGANVLTF. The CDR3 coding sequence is TGTGCCAGCAAACTAAGGGAAACTGGGGCCAACGTCCTGACTTTC.

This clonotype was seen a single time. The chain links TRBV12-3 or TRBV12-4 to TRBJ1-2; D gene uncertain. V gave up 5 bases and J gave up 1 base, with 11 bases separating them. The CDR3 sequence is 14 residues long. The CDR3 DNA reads TGTGCCAGCAGTCAACTAAGGAGTAACTATGGCTACACCTTC. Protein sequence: CASSQLRSNYGYTF.

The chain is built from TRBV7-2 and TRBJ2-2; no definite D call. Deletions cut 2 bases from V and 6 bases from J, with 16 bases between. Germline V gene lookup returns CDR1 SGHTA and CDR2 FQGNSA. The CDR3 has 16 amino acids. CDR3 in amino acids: CASSLSQDFYAGELFF. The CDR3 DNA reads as TGTGCCAGCAGCTTATCGCAGGATTTTTACGCCGGGGAGCTGTTTTTT.

The CDR3, as DNA: TGTGCCAGCAGCCGCAAGGGGGGAACTGAAGCTTTCTTT. Translation gives CASSRKGGTEAFF. The rearrangement uses TRBV7-6 and TRBJ1-1; tentatively, D is TRBD1 (6 bases). V gave up 5 bases and J gave up 5 bases, with 12 bases separating them. CDR3 length: 13 amino acids. Germline V gene data show CDR1 as SGHVS and CDR2 as FNYEAQ.

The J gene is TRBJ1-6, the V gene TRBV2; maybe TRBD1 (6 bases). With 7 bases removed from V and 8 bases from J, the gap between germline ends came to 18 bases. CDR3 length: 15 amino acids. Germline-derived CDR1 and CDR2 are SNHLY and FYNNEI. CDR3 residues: CASTTQGLVDSPLHF. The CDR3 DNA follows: TGTGCCAGCACTACACAGGGTTTAGTTGATTCACCCCTCCACTTT.

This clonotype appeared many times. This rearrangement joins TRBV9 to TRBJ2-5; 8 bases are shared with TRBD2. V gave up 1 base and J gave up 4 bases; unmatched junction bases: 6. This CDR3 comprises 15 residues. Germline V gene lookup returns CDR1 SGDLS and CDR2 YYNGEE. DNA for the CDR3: TGTGCCAGCAGCGTATACGGGGGGGCCCGAGAGACCCAGTACTTC. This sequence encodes CASSVYGGARETQYF.

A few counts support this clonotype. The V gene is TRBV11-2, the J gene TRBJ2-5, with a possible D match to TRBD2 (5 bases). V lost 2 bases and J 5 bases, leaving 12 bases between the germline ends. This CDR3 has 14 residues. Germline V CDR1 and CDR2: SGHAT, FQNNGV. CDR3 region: CASSLSRVLETQYF. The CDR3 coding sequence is TGTGCCAGCAGCTTATCGCGGGTGTTGGAGACCCAGTACTTC.

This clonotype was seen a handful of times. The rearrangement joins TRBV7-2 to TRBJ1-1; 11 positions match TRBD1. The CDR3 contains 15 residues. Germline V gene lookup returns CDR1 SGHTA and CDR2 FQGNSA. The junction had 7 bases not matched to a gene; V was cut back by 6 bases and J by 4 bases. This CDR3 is CASRGQGGSGTEAFF. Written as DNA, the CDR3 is TGTGCCAGCAGGGGACAGGGGGGCAGCGGCACTGAAGCTTTCTTT.

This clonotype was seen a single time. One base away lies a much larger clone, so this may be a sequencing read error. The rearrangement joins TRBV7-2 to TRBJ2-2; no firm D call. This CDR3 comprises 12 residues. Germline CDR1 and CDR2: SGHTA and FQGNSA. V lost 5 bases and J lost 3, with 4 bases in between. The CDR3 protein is CASSAHTGELFF. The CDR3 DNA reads TGTGCCAGCAGCGCGCACACCGGGGAGCTGTTTTTT. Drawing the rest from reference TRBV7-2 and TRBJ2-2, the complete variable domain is GAGVSQSPSNKVTEKGKDVELRCDPISGHTALYWYRQSLGQGLEFLIYFQGNSAPDKSGLPSDRFSAERTGGSVSTLTIQRTQQEDSAVYLCASSAHTGELFFGEGSRLTVL.

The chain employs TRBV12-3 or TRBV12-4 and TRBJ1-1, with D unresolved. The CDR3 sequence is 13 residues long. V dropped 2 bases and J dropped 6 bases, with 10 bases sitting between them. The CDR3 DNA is TGTGCCAGCAGTTTAAGGACCCTCGCTGAAGCTTTCTTT. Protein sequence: CASSLRTLAEAFF.

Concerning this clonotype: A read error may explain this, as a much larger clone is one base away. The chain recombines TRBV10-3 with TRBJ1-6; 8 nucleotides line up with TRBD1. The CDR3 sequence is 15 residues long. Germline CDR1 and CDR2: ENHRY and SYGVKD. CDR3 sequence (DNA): TGTGCCATCAAGCCGGACAGGGACTATAATTCACCCCTCTACTTT. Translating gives CAIKPDRDYNSPLYF.

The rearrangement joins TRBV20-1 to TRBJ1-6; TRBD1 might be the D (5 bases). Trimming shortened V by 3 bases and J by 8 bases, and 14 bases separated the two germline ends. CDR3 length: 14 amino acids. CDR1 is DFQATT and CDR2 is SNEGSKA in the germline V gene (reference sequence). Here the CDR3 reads CSARSGGIDSPLHF. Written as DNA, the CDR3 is TGCAGTGCTAGGAGCGGGGGTATTGATTCACCCCTCCACTTT.

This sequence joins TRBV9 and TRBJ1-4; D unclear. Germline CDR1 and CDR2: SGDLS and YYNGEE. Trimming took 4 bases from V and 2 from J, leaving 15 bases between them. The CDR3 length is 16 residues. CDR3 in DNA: TGTGCCAGCAGCCGTGATGATCCCTCGACTAATGAAAAACTGTTTTTT. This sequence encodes CASSRDDPSTNEKLFF.

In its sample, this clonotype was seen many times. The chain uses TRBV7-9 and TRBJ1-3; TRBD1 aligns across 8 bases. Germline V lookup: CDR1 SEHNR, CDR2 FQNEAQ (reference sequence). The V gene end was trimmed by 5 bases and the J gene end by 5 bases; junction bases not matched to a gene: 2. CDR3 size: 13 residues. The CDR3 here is CASSRTGRNTIYF. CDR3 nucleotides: TGTGCCAGCAGCCGGACAGGGCGAAACACCATATATTTT.

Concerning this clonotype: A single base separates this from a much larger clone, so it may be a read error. Here the CDR3 DNA reads TGTGCCACCAGTGATTTCGGCCCGGGGGTGGTGGAGACCCAGTACTTC. Translating gives CATSDFGPGVVETQYF. The V and J genes are TRBV24-1 and TRBJ2-5; D perhaps matches TRBD2 (6 bases). This CDR3 spans 16 amino acids. Trimming left V 1 base short and J 5 bases short, with 16 bases between. The germline V gene encodes CDR1 KGHDR and CDR2 SFDVKD.